This T cell receptor (beta chain) was recorded in a study of cytomegalovirus exposure and HLA in healthy donors (dated by TCRdb to the late 2010s). In terms of the full investigation: In an earlier analysis of some 550 of the donors, around 290 Gb of sequence data and 117 million unique TCR beta sequences from about 179 million T cells were reported. A later analysis re-analyzed previously published TCR beta repertoires from hundreds of donors and added high-resolution HLA genotyping to study TCR occurrence patterns. To predict cytomegalovirus infection status, the study brought together high-throughput TCR immunosequencing, statistical association of individual TCRs with disease status, and machine learning. Every repertoire in the discovery cohort had been generated on one and the same sequencing platform. A later genetic analysis took genome-wide SNP genotypes for about 55% of the roughly 670 donors and used that subset as a discovery cohort. Four to six DR-DQ haplotypes were handled as single units for association and clustering, since linkage in the cohort was strong. Donor age, sex, ethnicity and CMV serostatus were compiled alongside the repertoire data. The aim of the study was to test whether cataloging public T cell receptors could identify signatures of past pathogen exposure. Besides the first cohort of about 730 subjects, a separate validation cohort made up of 90 to 150 different subjects was used. An earlier analysis of fewer than 700 of the donors applied high-throughput TCR beta sequencing to assess whether each TCR beta V gene segment acted as functional or pseudogenic. The study used immunosequencing to profile the T cell repertoires of approximately 630 subjects and linked those repertoires to cytomegalovirus serostatus. Rather than drawing on any new phenotypic data, the later analysis identified candidate immune exposures from TCR beta sequences and the way those sequences occurred across donors. An early release that covered about 640 HLA-typed donors contained approximately 290 gigabases of sequencing data and tens of millions of unique TCR sequences. Of the approximately 400 genotyped donors, 65% to 90% were placed in the genetic ancestry cluster associated with self-reported Caucasian donors. Typing coverage differed by locus: A, B, C, DRB1 and DQB1 were typed in roughly 620-640 donors, DQA1 in about 550, DPA1 in nearly 610, and DPB1 in just under 490. HLA typing included class I and class II loci at four-digit resolution. Among 398 genotyped donors of the cohort, an average of approximately 220,000 unique TCR beta nucleotide sequences was sequenced per donor, of which approximately 19% were non-productive. Broad study findings and their caveats: Immune exposure information for the cohort was limited to CMV serostatus. A further reported finding was that TCR beta sequences accurately predicted the HLA-A and HLA-B alleles for most subjects in the first cohort. According to a later analysis, TCR association rates differed among HLA loci, with DRB1 alleles showing the most associated TCRs and HLA-C alleles showing the fewest. In a later genetic analysis, fewer N-insertions in productive TCRs were reported among donors in an Asian-associated ancestry cluster than the approximately 670-donor mean. Some IMGT-functional V segments, including TRBV6-2 and TRBV6-3, could not be distinguished by the 87-base-pair reads and were therefore excluded. An earlier analysis of around 600 of the donors showed that most TCR beta V segments appeared in productive rearrangements either about 87% or about 30% of the time, which broadly matched IMGT annotations. Only TCR beta chains were sequenced in this cohort, and the absence of alpha or paired-chain data limited detectable features. When HLA alleles, especially DR and DQ, strongly co-occurred, TCR associations were difficult to assign to individual alleles. Presence/absence analyses assumed roughly uniform sequencing depth across donors, an assumption that may not hold. Correlated functional status among segregating V segments might reflect linkage disequilibrium, but an unknown experimental factor could not be ruled out. A total of 164 TCR beta chains were listed by the study as associated with cytomegalovirus. Because some donors lacked HLA typing at each locus, the association tests relied only on the typed subset. V-gene and J-gene trimming of TCR beta chains was associated with a missense DCLRE1C variant in a later genetic analysis, and the association was replicated in an independent cohort. Several of the top co-occurrence clusters appeared to be linked to parvovirus B19, influenza, CMV and Epstein-Barr virus, according to a later analysis. The classifier was reported to diagnose cytomegalovirus status with high specificity and sensitivity in both the original and validation cohorts. Because counts were too low, about 17 rarely observed V segments, including chromosome 9 orphons, were excluded from the earlier analysis of around 590 of the donors. The sequencing pipeline was judged likely to have produced a cluster of highly shared sequence variants as a technical artifact. Most CMV-associated TCR beta chains appeared to be HLA-restricted in a later analysis, and the HLA associations seemed to be driven largely by CMV exposure. Across donors, most TCR sequences were observed very rarely, whereas some public TCRs were present in many individuals. The authors suggested that the approach could potentially be extended to other disease states and immunological phenotypes. In a later analysis, HLA-associated TCR beta chains were found to be more clonally expanded and to have lower generation probabilities than equally common non-associated chains. In vitro tests confirmed that a few of the cytomegalovirus-associated TCR beta chains recognize cytomegalovirus antigens. A later analysis associated about 18,000 TCR beta sequences with specific HLA alleles at a false discovery rate of 0.05.

The cysteine opens and the phenylalanine closes a CDR3 of 14 amino acids. CDR3 DNA is the only sequence kept; it has 42 bases, read in frame from the first base. The V end loses 5 bases and the J end loses 3 bases, and a stretch of 14 bases separates them. The germline V gene encodes CDR1 MNHEY and CDR2 SVGAGI. Receptors were amplified or captured by the immunoSEQ multiplex PCR assay. For the multiplex PCR, a mixture combining 60 forward primers for TCR Vbeta segments and 13 reverse primers for TCR Jbeta segments was used. The CDR3 region of rearranged TCR beta genes was amplified from genomic DNA with a multiplex PCR assay. Amplified TCR beta libraries were sequenced as 87-base-pair reads on the Illumina HiSeq System. The study's processing was this. A later analysis counted approximately 74 million unique TCR beta chains across the 690 or so repertoires, and roughly 10 million of these chains were shared by at least two donors. Raw reads were error-corrected and collapsed into unique sequences with a nearest-neighbor algorithm that merged closely related sequences to remove PCR and sequencing errors. V, D and J gene segments were assigned by aligning CDR3 sequences to IMGT reference sequences. For a sequence to be retained, a match of at least six nucleotides to both a V gene segment and a J gene segment was required. Rearrangements were classified as productive when the CDR3 lacked stop codons and remained in frame with V and J, and all other rearrangements were classified as non-productive. Following IMGT convention, CDR3 was defined as the stretch from the second conserved V-encoded cysteine up to the conserved J-encoded phenylalanine. In an earlier analysis of 550 to 650 of the donors, sequences lacking an unambiguous match to a single V gene segment were excluded. An earlier analysis of 587 of the donors called V segments functional above 56.7% productive rearrangements and segregating when the between-donor standard deviation exceeded 5%. A statistical classification framework was built to diagnose cytomegalovirus status from the catalog of TCR beta chain sequences. In a later analysis, V and J genes were assigned by comparing TCR nucleotide sequences against IMGT/GENE-DB human TR gene sequences. In a later analysis, CDR3 sequences and most-parsimonious VDJ recombination scenarios were assigned using the TCRdist pipeline. In a later analysis, each TCR beta chain was defined by its CDR3 amino acid sequence together with its V-gene family, and reads lacking a unique V-gene family were excluded. In a later analysis, fewer than 650 highly shared, low-generation-probability nucleotide sequences were removed to address suspected cross-contamination and a sequencing artifact. In a later analysis, a clonal expansion index was calculated for each public chain from normalized within-repertoire ranks of inferred template counts. A later analysis computed generation probabilities with a VDJ recombination model fitted to out-of-frame rearrangements, and checked the results against IGoR. Hypergeometric tests were used in a later analysis to score TCR-TCR, TCR-HLA and TCR-CMV co-occurrence, with a repertoire-size bias correction applied to the TCR pairs. A later analysis estimated false discovery rates by permuting HLA or CMV assignments 20 times. In a later analysis, co-occurring TCRs were grouped using DBSCAN, and TCRdist sequence similarity was added for clustering within HLA-allele-positive subsets. Repertoires with fewer than 30,000 or more than 120,000 public chains were left out of co-occurrence clustering, as were a handful of repertoires with anomalous nucleotide sharing. The table comes from immuneACCESS by way of TCRdb, which keeps in-frame sequences with V and J called. Part of the clones is missing from these tables; in studies checked, under half for an unresolved V gene and the rest for unknown reasons. V and J calls and clone size are given by that table; D and trimming were obtained from the DNA. For this sample the table gives about 120,000 clones, of which around 75% were detected only once. Of the sample, 1.6% falls within the top ten clones.

Note on this clone: Its antigen is still unknown. Per-base qualities were not stored, and no clone one base away is much larger.

The cohort consisted of more than 650 healthy bone marrow donors. Cohort members were all nominally healthy when sampled, although unrecorded immune exposures were likely present. The donor was CMV seronegative and was included in the group of approximately 350 seronegative cohort members. Each donor provided a peripheral blood sample, and peripheral blood mononuclear cells were used for TCR beta sequencing. The Qiagen DNeasy Blood Extraction Kit was used to extract genomic DNA from the blood cell samples. This TCR was sampled from a woman between 18 and 29 years old in good health and CMV-seronegative. The sequencing input was PBMCs. The receptor chain draws on TRBV6-5 and TRBJ2-7; TRBD2 is possibly the D segment (6 matching bases). The DNA is TGTGCCAGCAGTCACGACGGGGAGGACTACGAGCAGTACTTC. This is translated as CASSHDGEDYEQYF.